This TCR beta chain was recorded in a study of response to subunit inactivated influenza vaccine. Per the germline V gene, CDR1 is MNHEY and CDR2 is SMNVEV (reference sequence). The V segment lost 8 bases and the J segment 6 bases; nucleotides outside the gene matches: 24. This CDR3 contains 21 residues. Study observations and caveats: Authors suggested each seasonal influenza vaccination recruits few new T cells.

As concerns this clonotype: The target antigen is unknown.

TCRdb re-called the RT-PCR reads through MiXCR, storing one row per CDR3 protein. The table records hundreds of thousands of distinct CDR3 sequences, around 11% of them present only once. The V gene is TRBV27, the J gene TRBJ2-1; 14 bases map to TRBD2. This sample comprised PBMCs from blood, obtained on the day of vaccination. This clonotype was sampled from a middle-aged man who received an inactivated influenza vaccine. Written as DNA, the CDR3 is TGTGCCAGCCATCACGGTTCTGCACGGGGACTAGCGGGAGTTAAGGGCAATGAGCAGTTCTTC. Its protein product is CASHHGSARGLAGVKGNEQFF.